Listed below are T cell receptor beta chains from one sample, sequenced in a study of shared clonotypes between healthy human individuals. Profiled with immunoSEQ multiplex PCR; TCRdb holds only in-frame clones, not every one. The repertoire has almost 750,000 clones, roughly 72% of them found once; the top ten carry over 1.5%. The sequencing sample was made of memory CD4+ T cells sorted from blood. All receptors derive from a woman aged 30 to 39 in good health. Both conserved end residues are part of each CDR3. A D gene is named only where the DNA matches it firmly. Size is stated for part of the rows, as once, few or many counts, or as a class when the clone is expanded.

size: .
J: TRBJ1-5
D: TRBD1
V: TRBV7-2
CDR3: CASIGPGQTNQPQHF
DNA: TGTGCCAGCATTGGACCGGGACAGACAAATCAGCCCCAGCATTTT

size: .
J: TRBJ2-3
D: .
V: TRBV6-1
CDR3: CATRDPRRADTQYF
DNA: TGTGCCACTCGGGACCCCAGAAGGGCAGATACGCAGTATTTT

size: .
J: TRBJ1-5
D: .
V: TRBV28
CDR3: CASSLQGGQPQHF
DNA: TGTGCCAGCAGTTTGCAGGGTGGTCAGCCCCAGCATTTT

size: .
J: TRBJ1-2
D: .
V: TRBV2
CDR3: CASSEAGSYGYTF
DNA: TGTGCCAGCAGTGAAGCAGGATCTTATGGCTACACCTTC

size: .
J: TRBJ2-7
D: TRBD2
V: TRBV28
CDR3: CASSLPGGIDEQYF
DNA: TGTGCCAGCAGTTTACCGGGAGGGATCGACGAGCAGTACTTC

size: .
J: TRBJ2-5
D: .
V: TRBV30
CDR3: CAWRARIVETQYF
DNA: TGTGCCTGGAGGGCAAGGATTGTAGAGACCCAGTACTTC

size: .
J: TRBJ2-1
D: .
V: TRBV7-3
CDR3: CASSPGGTQFF
DNA: TGTGCCAGCAGCCCTGGAGGGACTCAGTTCTTC

size: .
J: TRBJ2-5
D: .
V: TRBV5-4
CDR3: CASSLESGAETQYF
DNA: TGTGCCAGCAGCTTGGAGTCAGGGGCGGAGACCCAGTACTTC

size: few
J: TRBJ1-4
D: .
V: TRBV28
CDR3: CASGLSATNEKLFF
DNA: TGTGCCAGTGGTCTTAGTGCAACTAATGAAAAACTGTTTTTT

size: once
J: TRBJ1-2
D: .
V: TRBV25-1
CDR3: CASSEAGGAPGYTF
DNA: TGTGCCAGCAGTGAGGCTGGCGGGGCGCCGGGCTACACCTTC

size: .
J: TRBJ2-3
D: TRBD2
V: TRBV10-2
CDR3: CASKTSGTDTQYF
DNA: TGCGCCAGCAAAACTAGCGGCACAGATACGCAGTATTTT

size: .
J: TRBJ1-2
D: TRBD1
V: TRBV5-1
CDR3: CASSATGQDFYGYTF
DNA: TGCGCCAGCAGCGCTACGGGACAGGACTTCTATGGCTACACCTTC

size: .
J: TRBJ2-5
D: TRBD2
V: TRBV28
CDR3: CASSSPTGGQETQYF
DNA: TGTGCCAGCAGTTCCCCAACGGGGGGGCAAGAGACCCAGTACTTC

size: .
J: TRBJ1-3
D: TRBD1
V: TRBV2
CDR3: CASSPQGYGNTIYF
DNA: TGTGCCAGCAGTCCACAGGGGTACGGAAACACCATATATTTT

size: .
J: TRBJ1-2
D: TRBD1
V: TRBV10-3
CDR3: CAISDFKGDRGYGYTF
DNA: TGTGCCATCAGTGATTTTAAAGGGGACAGGGGGTATGGCTACACCTTC

size: .
J: TRBJ2-3
D: TRBD2
V: TRBV5-1
CDR3: CASSYGTSGPDTQYF
DNA: TGCGCCAGCAGCTACGGGACTAGCGGTCCAGATACGCAGTATTTT

size: once
J: TRBJ2-7
D: TRBD2
V: TRBV6-6
CDR3: CATRRASGNEQYF
DNA: TGTGCCACGCGGAGGGCTAGCGGGAACGAGCAGTACTTC

size: many
J: TRBJ2-7
D: .
V: TRBV5-8
CDR3: CASSLGQVSYEQYF
DNA: TGTGCCAGCAGCTTGGGGCAGGTCTCCTACGAGCAGTACTTC

size: .
J: TRBJ1-5
D: .
V: TRBV15
CDR3: CATSRKTESNQPQHF
DNA: TGTGCCACCAGCAGAAAGACGGAAAGCAATCAGCCCCAGCATTTT

size: .
J: TRBJ1-1
D: TRBD1
V: TRBV2
CDR3: CASSEGDSYTEAFF
DNA: TGTGCCAGCAGTGAAGGGGACAGTTACACTGAAGCTTTCTTT